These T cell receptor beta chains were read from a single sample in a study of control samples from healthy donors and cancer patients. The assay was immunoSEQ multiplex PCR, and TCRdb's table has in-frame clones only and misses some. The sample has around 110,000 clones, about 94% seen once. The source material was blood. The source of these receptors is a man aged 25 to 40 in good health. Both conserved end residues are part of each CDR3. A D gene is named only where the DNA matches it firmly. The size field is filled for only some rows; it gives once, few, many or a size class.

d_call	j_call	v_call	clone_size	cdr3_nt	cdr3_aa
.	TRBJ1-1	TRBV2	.	TGTGCCAGCAAGTACAGGCTACCGTCGGCAGTGGAAATTAAGGGACGCACTGAAGCTTTCTTT	CASKYRLPSAVEIKGRTEAFF
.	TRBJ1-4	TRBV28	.	TGTGCCAGCACCAGCCAGGGACAAACAGGAGAAAAACTGTTTTTT	CASTSQGQTGEKLFF
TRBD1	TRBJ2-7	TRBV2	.	TGTGCCAGCAGCCCGACAGGGAACGACGAGCAGTACTTC	CASSPTGNDEQYF
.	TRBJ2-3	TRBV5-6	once	TGTGCCAGCAGCTTGACAGATACGCAGTATTTT	CASSLTDTQYF
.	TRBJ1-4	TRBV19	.	TGTGCCAGTAGAAGACAGGTCCCGTCGGAAAAACTGTTTTTT	CASRRQVPSEKLFF
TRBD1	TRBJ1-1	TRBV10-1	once	TGCGCCAGCAGGGACAGGATGAACACTGAAGCTTTCTTT	CASRDRMNTEAFF
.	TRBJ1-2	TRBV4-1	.	TGCGCCAGCAGCCAGAGCAACTATGGCTACACCTTC	CASSQSNYGYTF
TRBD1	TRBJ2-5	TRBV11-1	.	TGTGCCAGCAGCCGCGGACAGGGGGAATTTGAGACCCAGTACTTC	CASSRGQGEFETQYF
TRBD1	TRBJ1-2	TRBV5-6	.	TGTGCCAGCAGCCCGCCGCCAGGGGGCATCAACTATGGCTACACCTTC	CASSPPPGGINYGYTF
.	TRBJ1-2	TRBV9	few	TGTGCCAGCAGCCCGAGCGTCGCCGGTCGGATTAACTATGGCTACACCTTC	CASSPSVAGRINYGYTF
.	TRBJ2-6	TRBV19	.	TGTGCCAGTAGGAGGAATGGGGCCAACGTCCTGACTTTC	CASRRNGANVLTF
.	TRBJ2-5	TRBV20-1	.	TGCAGTGCGACTCCCCAAGAGACCCAGTACTTC	CSATPQETQYF
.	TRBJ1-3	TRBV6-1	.	TGTGCCAGCAGTGAGACCTTCTCTGGAAACACCATATATTTT	CASSETFSGNTIYF
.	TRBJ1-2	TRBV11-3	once	TGTGCCAGCAGCTTAAGGGTCGCATCCTTCGGTGGCTACACCTTC	CASSLRVASFGGYTF
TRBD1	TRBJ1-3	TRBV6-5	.	TGTGCCAGCTCAACAGGGGCCGGAAACACCATATATTTT	CASSTGAGNTIYF
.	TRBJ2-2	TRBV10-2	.	TGCGCCAGCAGTCACAGTGGCGGGGAGCTGTTTTTT	CASSHSGGELFF
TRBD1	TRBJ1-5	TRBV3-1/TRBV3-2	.	TGTGCCAGCAGCCAAGGAATGGCAGGGGGATATAGCAATCAGCCCCAGCATTTT	CASSQGMAGGYSNQPQHF
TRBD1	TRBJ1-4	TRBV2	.	TGTGCCAGCAGTGACCGGACAGGGGGCTTTACTAATGAAAAACTGTTTTTT	CASSDRTGGFTNEKLFF
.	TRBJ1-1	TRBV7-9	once	TGTGCCAGTAGTCTCCAGGGTAAGGATGAAGCTTTCTTT	CASSLQGKDEAFF
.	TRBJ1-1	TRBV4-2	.	TGTGCCAGCAGCCGCGAGGGGGTAGGGACTGAAGCTTTCTTT	CASSREGVGTEAFF
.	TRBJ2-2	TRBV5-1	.	TGCGCCAGCCAAGTTAACACCGGGGAGCTGTTTTTT	CASQVNTGELFF
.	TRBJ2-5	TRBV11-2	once	TGTGCCAGCAGCTCCCTTACAAGGTTAGGGGAGACCCAGTACTTC	CASSSLTRLGETQYF
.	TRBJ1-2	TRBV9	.	TGTGCCAGCCGGTCAAACTATGGCTACACCTTC	CASRSNYGYTF
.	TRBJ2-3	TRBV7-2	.	TGTGCCAGCAGCTTATGGGACACCACAGATACGCAGTATTTT	CASSLWDTTDTQYF
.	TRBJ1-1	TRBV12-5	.	TGTGCTAGTGGCCCGCATAACACTGAAGCTTTCTTT	CASGPHNTEAFF
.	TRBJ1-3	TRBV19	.	TGTGCCAGTAGAATGTATCCGGACTCTGGAAACACCATATATTTT	CASRMYPDSGNTIYF
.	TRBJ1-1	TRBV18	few	TGTGCCAGCTCACCTTCAACAGGGAACACTGAAGCTTTCTTT	CASSPSTGNTEAFF
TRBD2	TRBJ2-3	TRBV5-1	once	TGCGCCAGCAGCTTGGTAGTAATAGCGGGGGGAGATTGGGCAGATACGCAGTATTTT	CASSLVVIAGGDWADTQYF
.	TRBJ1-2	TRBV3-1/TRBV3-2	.	TGTGCCAGCAGCCATTCCCGGACAAACCTATTCCAAGGCTACACCTTC	CASSHSRTNLFQGYTF
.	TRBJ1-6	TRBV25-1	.	TGTGCCAGCAGTGCCCTTAACTCCTATAATTCACCCCTCCACTTT	CASSALNSYNSPLHF
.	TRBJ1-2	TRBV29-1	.	TGCAGCGTTGATTGGCAGGGTGGTGGCTACACCTTC	CSVDWQGGGYTF
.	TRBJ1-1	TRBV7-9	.	TGTGCCAGCAGCCACCCTCAGGGGCGGGGGGACACTGAAGCTTTCTTT	CASSHPQGRGDTEAFF
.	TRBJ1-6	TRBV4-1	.	TGCGCCAGCAGCCAAGAAAAGGCTGGGGCTTTTTCACCCCTCCACTTT	CASSQEKAGAFSPLHF
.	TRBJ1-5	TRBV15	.	TGTGCCACCAGCAGAGGGGGGCAGTGGCAGCCCCAGCATTTT	CATSRGGQWQPQHF
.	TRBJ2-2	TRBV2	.	TGTGCCAGCAGGCGGACAGCTTACACCGGGGAGCTGTTTTTT	CASRRTAYTGELFF
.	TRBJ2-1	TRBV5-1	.	TGCGCCAGCAGCTTCGCTGGAAGGGATGAGCAGTTCTTC	CASSFAGRDEQFF
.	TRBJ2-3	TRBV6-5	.	TGTGCCAGCAAGGTTCCCCTGGGCACAGATACGCAGTATTTT	CASKVPLGTDTQYF
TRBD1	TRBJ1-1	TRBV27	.	TGTGCCAGCGGGTCGGACAGGGTGAACACTGAAGCTTTCTTT	CASGSDRVNTEAFF
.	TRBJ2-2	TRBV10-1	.	TGCGCCAGCAGTGAGATTGGGGGGGAGCTGTTTTTT	CASSEIGGELFF
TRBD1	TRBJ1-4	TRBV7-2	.	TGTGCCAGCAGCCCCTCCAGGGGGGGTGAAAAACTGTTTTTT	CASSPSRGGEKLFF
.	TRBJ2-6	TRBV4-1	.	TGCGCCAGCAGCCAAGGACCCCCGCCGAACGTCCTGACTTTC	CASSQGPPPNVLTF
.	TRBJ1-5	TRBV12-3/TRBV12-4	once	TGTGCCAGCAGTTTATGGGGGGATCAGCCCCAGCATTTT	CASSLWGDQPQHF
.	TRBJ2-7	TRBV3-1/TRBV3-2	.	TGTGCCAGCAGCCAAGGACCTGGCGGCTCCTACGAGCAGTACTTC	CASSQGPGGSYEQYF
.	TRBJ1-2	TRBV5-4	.	TGTGCCAGCAGCTTGAATAGAAATAACTATGGCTACACCTTC	CASSLNRNNYGYTF
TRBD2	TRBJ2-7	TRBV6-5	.	TGTGCCAGCAGCGCGGGACTAGCGGGTTACGAGCAGTACTTC	CASSAGLAGYEQYF
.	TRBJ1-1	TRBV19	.	TGTGCCAGTAGTATAGGGGGGGGATATGAAGCTTTCTTT	CASSIGGGYEAFF
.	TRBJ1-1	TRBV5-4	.	TGTGCCAGCAGCTTGGGCCAGGCGCTGGGGACGAACACTGAAGCTTTCTTT	CASSLGQALGTNTEAFF
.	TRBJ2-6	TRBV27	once	TGTGCCAGCAGTCCGGCCGGGACTGGGGCCAACGTCCTGACTTTC	CASSPAGTGANVLTF
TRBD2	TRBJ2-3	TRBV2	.	TGTGCCAGCAGTGAAGCAGGGCTTGCGGGGGGCACAGATACGCAGTATTTT	CASSEAGLAGGTDTQYF
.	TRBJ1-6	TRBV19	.	TGTGCCAGTAGTTCCGGCTTCCACTTT	CASSSGFHF
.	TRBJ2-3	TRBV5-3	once	TGTGCCAGAACTTTAGCTGCCACAGATACGCAGTATTTT	CARTLAATDTQYF
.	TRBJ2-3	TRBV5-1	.	TGCGCCAGCAGTCCCCAGGGACCAGATACGCAGTATTTT	CASSPQGPDTQYF
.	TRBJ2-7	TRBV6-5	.	TGTGCCAGCAGTTACGATCTCGTGGCGGGCGAGCAGTACTTC	CASSYDLVAGEQYF
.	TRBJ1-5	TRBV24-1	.	TGTGCCACCAGTGCCACTTATAGCAATCAGCCCCAGCATTTT	CATSATYSNQPQHF
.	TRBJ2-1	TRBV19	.	TGTGCCAGTACTCCTCGCTGGCAGGGGACCCACAATGAGCAGTTCTTC	CASTPRWQGTHNEQFF
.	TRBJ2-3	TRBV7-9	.	TGTGCCAGCAGCTCCGGGGGTAGGCAGGACCAGGGGGATACGCAGTATTTT	CASSSGGRQDQGDTQYF